Each of the 17 T cell receptor beta chains below was sequenced from the same sample in a study of cytomegalovirus exposure and HLA in healthy donors. It was with 60 Vbeta and 13 Jbeta primers that the PCR ran. Measured with immunoSEQ multiplex PCR; TCRdb has only the in-frame clones, and not every one. The profile shows about 120,000 clones, 76% of them singletons. Sequencing was done on a sample of PBMCs. The source of these receptors is a man in his fifties or sixties in good health and CMV-seropositive.

The chain is built from TRBV9 and TRBJ1-2; 10 positions match TRBD1. Germline trimming cut 3 bases from V and 8 bases from J; bases unmatched to any gene: 7. The CDR3 totals 14 residues. Looked up from germline, CDR1 is SGDLS and CDR2 is YYNGEE. This CDR3 reads CASSEGQGVGGYTF. The CDR3 nucleotides are TGTGCCAGCAGCGAAGGACAGGGGGTTGGGGGCTACACCTTC.

The chain is built from TRBV13 and TRBJ2-7; 7 nucleotides agree with TRBD2. V trimming: 4 bases; J trimming: 5 bases; junction bases outside the gene matches: 2. Germline CDR1 reads PRHDT; CDR2 reads FYEKMQ (reference sequence). CDR3 length: 12 residues. CDR3 in DNA: TGTGCCAGCAGCTGGGCGGGGGACGAGCAGTACTTC. Translation: CASSWAGDEQYF.

V and J are TRBV2 and TRBJ2-7, with 7 positions matching TRBD2. The length of the CDR3 is 14 residues. The germline CDR1 and CDR2 sequences are SNHLY and FYNNEI. V lost 8 bases, J lost 0 bases, and 7 bases stayed unmatched. The CDR3 spells CASDEGGISYEQYF. The CDR3 bases are TGTGCCAGCGACGAGGGAGGGATCTCCTACGAGCAGTACTTC.

The chain has TRBV5-4 and TRBJ2-1, with D possibly being TRBD2 (6 bases). The V end was cut by 2 bases, the J end by 7 bases, with 16 bases between. This CDR3 is 15 amino acids long. Germline V gene data show CDR1 as SGHNT and CDR2 as YYREEE (reference sequence). The CDR3 is CASSFSRALANEQFF. CDR3 DNA sequence: TGTGCCAGCAGCTTTAGCCGGGCCCTAGCGAATGAGCAGTTCTTC.

The chain combines TRBV5-6 with TRBJ2-3; 10 bases are a match to TRBD2. The germline CDR1 and CDR2 sequences are SGHDT and YYEEEE. Germline trimming cut 4 bases from V and 7 bases from J; bases unmatched to any gene: 9. There are 15 residues in the CDR3. The DNA for the CDR3 is TGTGCCAGCAGCCTAAGCGGGAGGGCCCCCCATACGCAGTATTTT. It is translated as CASSLSGRAPHTQYF.

Written as DNA, the CDR3 is TGTGCCAGCAGTTACAGAGACTCAGGGTTCTACGAGCAGTACTTC. Translated, it gives CASSYRDSGFYEQYF. The rearrangement joins TRBV6-5 to TRBJ2-7, with D perhaps TRBD1 (5 bases). Looked up from germline, CDR1 is MNHEY and CDR2 is SVGAGI. The CDR3 runs 15 residues. Trimming took 2 bases from V and 3 from J, leaving 14 bases between them.

This clone was seen just once. The identical CDR3 is also encoded by other nucleotide sequences in the sample. The chain uses TRBV7-9 and TRBJ2-5; TRBD2 matches 11 bases. J lost 5 bases, V lost 3 bases, and 2 bases had no gene match. The CDR3 loop spans 14 amino acids. Germline lookup yields CDR1 SEHNR and CDR2 FQNEAQ (reference sequence). The CDR3 nucleotides are TGTGCCAGCAGCTTTAGCGGGGGGGCCGAGACCCAGTACTTC. Its protein is CASSFSGGAETQYF.

Only one count was recorded for this clone. The chain uses TRBV11-2 and TRBJ2-7; 8 nucleotides agree with TRBD2. With 3 bases clipped from V and 6 bases from J, the junction kept 7 bases outside the gene matches. Germline assignment: CDR1 SGHAT and CDR2 FQNNGV. The CDR3 sequence is 14 residues long. The chain's CDR3 is CASSFGRGAREQYF. CDR3 nucleotide sequence: TGTGCCAGCAGCTTTGGGCGGGGGGCTCGCGAGCAGTACTTC.

The CDR3 DNA is TGTGCCAGCAGCTTATGGGACACGGCCAATGAGCAGTTCTTC. Its protein product is CASSLWDTANEQFF. The genes are TRBV7-9 and TRBJ2-1, with D perhaps matching TRBD1 (6 bases). This CDR3 is 14 amino acids long. Germline CDR1 is SEHNR and CDR2 is FQNEAQ (reference sequence). V was pared by 2 bases and J by 6 bases, with 11 bases between. The variable domain in full, completed from reference TRBV7-9 and TRBJ2-1, reads DTGVSQNPRHKITKRGQNVTFRCDPISEHNRLYWYRQTLGQGPEFLTYFQNEAQLEKSRLLSDRFSAERPKGSFSTLEIQRTEQGDSAMYLCASSLWDTANEQFFGPGTRLTVL.

The rearrangement uses TRBV5-1 and TRBJ1-5; D is possibly TRBD1 (6 bases). Germline CDR1 is SGHRS and CDR2 is YFSETQ. Trimming cost V 4 bases and J 4 bases, with 21 bases left between them. CDR3 length: 17 residues. CDR3: CASSPTGGGGMNQPQHF. In DNA, the CDR3 is TGCGCCAGCAGCCCGACGGGGGGCGGTGGGATGAATCAGCCCCAGCATTTT.

This clone was counted only a few times. This chain uses TRBV5-5 with TRBJ2-7, with D perhaps matching TRBD2 (6 bases). Trimming took off 3 bases at V and 5 bases at J, with 18 bases between the two ends. This CDR3 contains 15 residues. The germline V gene has CDR1 SGHKS and CDR2 YYEKEE (reference sequence). CDR3 residues: CASSSIGGRGHEQYF. The CDR3 nucleotides are TGTGCCAGCAGCTCTATTGGGGGGAGAGGCCACGAGCAGTACTTC. The full variable domain, completed using reference TRBV5-5 and TRBJ2-7, is DAGVTQSPTHLIKTRGQQVTLRCSPISGHKSVSWYQQVLGQGPQFIFQYYEKEERGRGNFPDRFSARQFPNYSSELNVNALLLGDSALYLCASSSIGGRGHEQYFGPGTRLTVT.

The rearrangement joins TRBV18 to TRBJ2-2; 7 positions agree with TRBD1. The CDR3 length is 14 residues. The ends lost 5 bases at V and 3 bases at J; junction bases unmatched: 3. The germline V gene has CDR1 KGHSH and CDR2 LQKENI. CDR3 sequence reads: CASSVDRDTGELFF. CDR3 DNA: TGTGCCAGCTCAGTCGACAGGGACACCGGGGAGCTGTTTTTT.

This clone was seen a few times. V gene TRBV6-5 combines with J gene TRBJ2-7; the match to TRBD1 covers 9 bases. CDR1 is MNHEY, CDR2 SVGAGI, per germline. The CDR3 runs to 13 residues. The V and J ends lost 5 bases and 5 bases, in that order; junction bases with no gene match: 4. The CDR3 DNA follows: TGTGCCAGCAGTGAACGGGACAGGGACGAGCAGTACTTC. This codes for CASSERDRDEQYF.

In its sample, this clone was seen once. This chain links TRBV19 with TRBJ2-3; 10 positions agree with TRBD2. Germline loops: CDR1 LNHDA, CDR2 SQIVND (reference sequence). This CDR3 spans 16 amino acids. V shed 1 base, J shed 8 bases, and the junction held 9 bases outside the gene matches. CDR3 DNA sequence: TGTGCCAGTAGTATAGGACTAGCGGGTCGAAGCGTTACGCAGTATTTT. It yields the protein CASSIGLAGRSVTQYF.

V gene TRBV28 combines with J gene TRBJ2-2, with 8 bases identical to TRBD2. J was trimmed by 4 bases and V by 6 bases; bases with no gene match: 7. The CDR3 totals 15 residues. Germline loops: CDR1 MDHEN, CDR2 SYDVKM. In nucleotides, the CDR3 is TGTGCCAGCAGCAAACTAGCGGAGCTCACCGGGGAGCTGTTTTTT. This encodes CASSKLAELTGELFF.

The rearrangement links TRBV5-4 to TRBJ1-5; 9 bases line up with TRBD1. V lost 5 bases, J lost 4 bases, and 10 bases stayed unmatched. The V gene's germline CDR1 is SGHNT and CDR2 YYREEE (reference sequence). The CDR3 runs to 16 residues. The CDR3 loop reads CASSHTGGGSNQPQHF. DNA of the CDR3: TGTGCCAGCAGTCACACAGGGGGCGGGTCAAATCAGCCCCAGCATTTT. The full variable domain, rest sourced from reference TRBV5-4 and TRBJ1-5, is ETGVTQSPTHLIKTRGQQVTLRCSSQSGHNTVSWYQQALGQGPQFIFQYYREEENGRGNFPPRFSGLQFPNYSSELNVNALELDDSALYLCASSHTGGGSNQPQHFGDGTRLSIL.

The rearrangement uses TRBV18 and TRBJ2-3, with D tentatively TRBD1 (5 bases). V lost 2 bases, J lost 6 bases, and 9 bases lay in between. The CDR3 is made up of 13 amino acids. CDR1 KGHSH and CDR2 LQKENI come from the germline V gene. CDR3 sequence (DNA): TGTGCCAGCTCACCAGTGGGGCCGGATACGCAGTATTTT. This codes for CASSPVGPDTQYF.